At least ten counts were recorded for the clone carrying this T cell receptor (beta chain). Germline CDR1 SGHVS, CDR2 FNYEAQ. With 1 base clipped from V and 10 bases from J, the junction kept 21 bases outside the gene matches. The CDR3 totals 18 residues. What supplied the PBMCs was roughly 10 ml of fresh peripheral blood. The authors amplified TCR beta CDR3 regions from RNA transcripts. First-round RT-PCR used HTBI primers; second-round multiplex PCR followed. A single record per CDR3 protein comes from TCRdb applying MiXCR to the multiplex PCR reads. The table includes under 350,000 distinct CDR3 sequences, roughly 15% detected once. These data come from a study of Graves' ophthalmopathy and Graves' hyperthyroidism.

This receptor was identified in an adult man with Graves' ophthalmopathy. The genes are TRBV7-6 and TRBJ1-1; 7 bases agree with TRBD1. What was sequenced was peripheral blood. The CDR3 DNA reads TGTGCCAGCAGCTTAGTGTTGGGAAACAGTTTGAGGGGGCAAGGAGCTTTCTTT. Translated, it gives CASSLVLGNSLRGQGAFF.